A single sample gave rise to the 27 T cell receptor beta chains below, sequenced in a study of control samples from healthy donors and cancer patients (TCRdb year 2020). The method behind the library was the immunoSEQ multiplex PCR assay. TCRdb holds this immuneACCESS table with in-frame rearrangements only. Some clones are missing; in checked studies, unresolved V genes explain under half, and the rest has no known cause. The sample table contains under 150,000 clones; only one count was recorded for around 89% of them. Jointly, the top ten make up under 2.5% of the sample. The sequenced sample was blood. The source is an older woman in good health.

The table lists this clone with a few counts. This sequence joins TRBV3-1 (or the pseudogene TRBV3-2) and TRBJ2-2; D is possibly TRBD2 (6 bases). Trimming removed 3 bases at V and 4 bases at J, with 15 bases between. Germline V gene sequence: CDR1 LGHDT, CDR2 YNNKEL (reference sequence). CDR3 length equals 16 residues. As DNA, the CDR3 is TGTGCCAGCAGCCATCATATGGGACTTAGCACCGGGGAGCTGTTTTTT. This sequence encodes CASSHHMGLSTGELFF.

V usage is TRBV3-1 (or the pseudogene TRBV3-2) and J usage is TRBJ2-1; 8 bases are shared with TRBD2. CDR1 is LGHDT and CDR2 is YNNKEL in the germline V gene (reference sequence). V shed 5 bases and J 6 bases; nucleotides not matched to a gene: 6. This CDR3 has 14 residues. Here the CDR3 reads CASSVGGALNEQFF. The DNA for the CDR3 is TGTGCCAGCAGCGTCGGGGGGGCCCTCAATGAGCAGTTCTTC.

The chain carries TRBV5-1 and TRBJ1-5; D is undetermined. The V gene's germline CDR1 is SGHRS and CDR2 YFSETQ. The V gene lost 0 bases and the J gene lost 5 bases, with 9 bases spanning the gap. The CDR3 spans 14 residues. The CDR3 region is CASSLEHRDQPQHF. CDR3 in DNA: TGCGCCAGCAGCTTGGAACATCGCGATCAGCCCCAGCATTTT.

This chain uses TRBV5-4 with TRBJ1-6; D unclear. Deletions cut 0 bases from V and 9 bases from J, with 4 bases between. The CDR3 is made up of 12 amino acids. Germline CDR1 and CDR2: SGHNT and YYREEE (reference sequence). This CDR3 reads CASSLGGSPLHF. DNA of the CDR3: TGTGCCAGCAGCTTGGGTGGTTCACCCCTCCACTTT.

V and J are TRBV6-4 and TRBJ2-2; perhaps TRBD1 as D (5 bases). The CDR3 totals 16 residues. CDR1 MRHNA and CDR2 SNTAGT come from the germline V gene. V was clipped by 0 bases and J by 2 bases, with 10 bases between them. CDR3 nucleotides: TGTGCCAGCAGTGACTCGAGTAGGGGTAACACCGGGGAGCTGTTTTTT. This sequence encodes CASSDSSRGNTGELFF.

The chain joins TRBV2 to TRBJ1-1; D gene unclear. V lost 5 bases, J lost 8 bases, and 12 bases lay in between. Germline loops: CDR1 SNHLY, CDR2 FYNNEI. The CDR3 is 12 amino acids. This CDR3 is CASSSDTTEAFF. The CDR3 DNA is TGTGCCAGCAGTTCCGATACAACCGAAGCTTTCTTT.

This chain's CDR3 is CASRDRGPNTEAFF. In DNA form, the CDR3 reads TGTGCCAGTCGGGACAGGGGACCGAACACTGAAGCTTTCTTT. The chain uses TRBV2 and TRBJ1-1; 10 bases match TRBD1. The CDR3 spans 14 residues. V was clipped by 9 bases and J by 1 base; unmatched bases: 5. Germline V CDR1 and CDR2: SNHLY, FYNNEI.

J is TRBJ1-1 and V is TRBV18; D is unclear. Trimming removed 3 bases at V and 5 bases at J, with 16 bases between. This CDR3 contains 15 residues. Germline lookup yields CDR1 KGHSH and CDR2 LQKENI. DNA for the CDR3: TGTGCCAGCTCACCTAGTGGGAGGGAGAGGACTGAAGCTTTCTTT. Its translation: CASSPSGRERTEAFF.

The chain has TRBV18 and TRBJ1-1, with D hard to call. Deletions cut 3 bases from V and 2 bases from J, with 16 bases between. The CDR3 runs 16 residues. The germline V gene encodes CDR1 KGHSH and CDR2 LQKENI. The CDR3 DNA is TGTGCCAGCTCACCTAAGCGTTGGGCCACTAACACTGAAGCTTTCTTT. This encodes CASSPKRWATNTEAFF. Using reference TRBV18 and TRBJ1-1 for the parts outside the CDR3, the full variable domain is NAGVMQNPRHLVRRRGQEARLRCSPMKGHSHVYWYRQLPEEGLKFMVYLQKENIIDESGMPKERFSAEFPKEGPSILRIQQVVRGDSAAYFCASSPKRWATNTEAFFGQGTRLTVV.

This clone appeared once. This chain joins TRBV7-2 and TRBJ2-3; 9 positions agree with TRBD2. With V trimmed by 3 bases and J by 1 base, 2 bases remained unmatched. The CDR3 covers 15 residues. Germline V lookup: CDR1 SGHTA, CDR2 FQGNSA. The CDR3 coding sequence is TGTGCCAGCAGCTTTAGACTAGCGGGCACAGATACGCAGTATTTT. Amino acids: CASSFRLAGTDTQYF. Combining the CDR3 with reference TRBV7-2 and TRBJ2-3 gives the whole variable domain GAGVSQSPSNKVTEKGKDVELRCDPISGHTALYWYRQSLGQGLEFLIYFQGNSAPDKSGLPSDRFSAERTGGSVSTLTIQRTQQEDSAVYLCASSFRLAGTDTQYFGPGTRLTVL.

The rearrangement links TRBV7-3 to TRBJ1-6; D not certain. The CDR3 length is 17 residues. CDR1 and CDR2 from the germline V gene are SGHTA and FQGTGA. V was clipped by 2 bases and J by 0 bases, with 11 bases between them. Written as DNA, the CDR3 is TGTGCCAGCAGCTTAGAGGCCAGGAGCTCCTATAATTCACCCCTCCACTTT. It encodes CASSLEARSSYNSPLHF.

The chain carries TRBV28 and TRBJ1-4; D is possibly TRBD1 (5 bases). The germline V and J ends were trimmed by 3 bases and 5 bases, with 13 bases remaining between them. The CDR3 consists of 15 residues. CDR1 and CDR2 (germline): MDHEN, SYDVKM. The CDR3: CASSFPGGGNEKLFF. The DNA for the CDR3 is TGTGCCAGCAGTTTCCCCGGGGGAGGGAATGAAAAACTGTTTTTT.

This chain's CDR3 is CATSGPTGGARGYTF. Written as DNA, the CDR3 is TGTGCCACCAGTGGACCGACAGGGGGCGCCCGGGGCTACACCTTC. The chain recombines TRBV24-1 with TRBJ1-2, with TRBD1 matching 10 bases. The J segment lost 8 bases and the V segment lost 5 bases, leaving 10 bases of the junction unmatched. The germline V gene has CDR1 KGHDR and CDR2 SFDVKD. The CDR3 runs 15 residues.

The V and J genes are TRBV12-3 or TRBV12-4 and TRBJ2-5; perhaps TRBD2 as D (5 bases). This CDR3 spans 13 amino acids. Trimming took off 1 base at V and 5 bases at J, with 8 bases between the two ends. The CDR3 sequence: CASSLGSGETQYF. The CDR3 DNA reads as TGTGCCAGCAGTTTAGGGTCGGGGGAGACCCAGTACTTC.

V gene TRBV5-1 combines with J gene TRBJ2-7; 7 nucleotides align to TRBD2. V was clipped by 0 bases and J by 2 bases; unmatched bases: 11. Germline V lookup: CDR1 SGHRS, CDR2 YFSETQ. CDR3 length: 17 amino acids. The CDR3 sequence is CASSLGLRLAATYEQYF. The CDR3 DNA sequence: TGCGCCAGCAGCTTGGGGCTGAGGCTAGCGGCTACCTACGAGCAGTACTTC.

The rearrangement joins TRBV6-5 to TRBJ2-7; 12 bases map to TRBD2. J gave up 5 bases and V 6 bases, and 2 bases lay outside the gene matches. Germline CDR1 and CDR2: MNHEY and SVGAGI. The CDR3 runs to 13 residues. CDR3 sequence reads: CASRGTSGHEQYF. In DNA form, the CDR3 reads TGTGCCAGCAGAGGGACTAGCGGGCACGAGCAGTACTTC.

V and J are TRBV5-4 and TRBJ2-1, with a possible D match to TRBD2 (6 bases). CDR3 size: 14 residues. From germline, CDR1 is SGHNT and CDR2 YYREEE (reference sequence). Trimming took 0 bases from V and 9 from J, leaving 13 bases between them. The CDR3 region has the DNA TGTGCCAGCAGCTTGGGGTCACTAGCCGGTGAGCAGTTCTTC. Translation: CASSLGSLAGEQFF.

CDR3 sequence reads: CASSPQDRPSLYGYTF. The DNA for the CDR3 is TGTGCCAGCTCACCACAGGACAGGCCATCCCTATATGGCTACACCTTC. The gene calls are TRBV18 and TRBJ1-2; TRBD1 matches 7 bases. This CDR3 comprises 16 residues. Germline CDR1 KGHSH, CDR2 LQKENI. V lost 1 base, J lost 5 bases, and 10 bases stayed unmatched.

The chain is built from TRBV27 and TRBJ2-7; the D gene is possibly TRBD2 (5 bases). The CDR3 loop spans 15 amino acids. Germline V gene lookup returns CDR1 MNHEY and CDR2 SMNVEV (reference sequence). V shed 4 bases and J shed 2 bases, with 15 bases lying between them. This CDR3 reads CASSSPSVGAYEQYF. The CDR3 DNA sequence: TGTGCCAGCAGTTCCCCCTCGGTGGGAGCCTACGAGCAGTACTTC.

This chain links TRBV18 with TRBJ2-1, with a possible D match to TRBD1 (5 bases). The CDR3 runs to 15 residues. V lost 2 bases to trimming and J lost 5 bases, with 13 bases between them. Germline CDR1 KGHSH, CDR2 LQKENI. The CDR3 bases are TGTGCCAGCTCACCATCAGGGATCAAAAACAATGAGCAGTTCTTC. It specifies CASSPSGIKNNEQFF.

This clone was picked up a small number of times. This chain connects TRBV19 to TRBJ1-4; D remains unclear. The CDR3 runs 17 residues. Germline V lookup: CDR1 LNHDA, CDR2 SQIVND (reference sequence). Trimming removed 6 bases at V and 0 bases at J, with 17 bases between. The CDR3 bases are TGTGCCAGTAGCCGGACCTCATCGTCCTCAACTAATGAAAAACTGTTTTTT. Translating gives CASSRTSSSSTNEKLFF.

Remarks on this clone: The germline gene is not matched at one end of the junction; a read error may be the cause. The chain recombines TRBV19 with TRBJ1-6, with D hard to call. The CDR3 totals 15 residues. Germline lookup yields CDR1 LNHDA and CDR2 SQIVND (reference sequence). CDR3 in DNA: TGTGCCAGTAGTACTCTGAGGACCAGTAATACACCCCTCCACTTT. Protein sequence: CASSTLRTSNTPLHF. Together with reference TRBV19 and TRBJ1-6, the CDR3 gives the full variable domain: DGGITQSPKYLFRKEGQNVTLSCEQNLNHDAMYWYRQDPGQGLRLIYYSQIVNDFQKGDIAEGYSVSREKKESFPLTVTSAQKNPTAFYLCASSTLRTSNTPLHFGNGTRLTVT.

The chain uses TRBV29-1 and TRBJ1-1; D is perhaps TRBD1 (6 bases). The germline CDR1 and CDR2 sequences are SQVTM and ANQGSEA. The CDR3 loop spans 13 amino acids. CDR3 sequence (DNA): TGCAGTCTCCGGGAGGGGGTGAACACTGAAGCTTTCTTT. Translating it yields CSLREGVNTEAFF.

The chain joins TRBV2 to TRBJ2-3; weak D call: TRBD2 (5 bases). Trimming stripped 1 base from V and 6 bases from J, with 17 bases between. CDR1 and CDR2 (germline): SNHLY, FYNNEI. The CDR3 runs to 16 residues. The CDR3 nucleotides are TGTGCCAGCAGTGAAGGGCGGCAGAGCCGCGGGGATACGCAGTATTTT. Its translation is CASSEGRQSRGDTQYF. The variable domain in full, completed from reference TRBV2 and TRBJ2-3, reads EPEVTQTPSHQVTQMGQEVILRCVPISNHLYFYWYRQILGQKVEFLVSFYNNEISEKSEIFDDQFSVERPDGSNFTLKIRSTKLEDSAMYFCASSEGRQSRGDTQYFGPGTRLTVL.

This chain connects TRBV2 to TRBJ1-3; 7 bases map to TRBD1. In germline, CDR1 is SNHLY, CDR2 FYNNEI. This CDR3 region has 15 residues. V lost 6 bases and J lost 2; bases outside the gene matches: 7. The CDR3 sequence: CASSTTGKAGNTIYF. The DNA of the CDR3 is TGTGCCAGCAGCACGACAGGGAAAGCTGGAAACACCATATATTTT.

This chain joins TRBV6-5 and TRBJ2-7; TRBD1 aligns across 7 bases. V was clipped by 8 bases and J by 5 bases; unmatched bases: 9. In germline, CDR1 is MNHEY, CDR2 SVGAGI. The CDR3 runs to 13 residues. The CDR3 sequence: CASLKGALDEQYF. Written as DNA, the CDR3 is TGTGCCAGCTTAAAGGGGGCGCTCGACGAGCAGTACTTC.

The chain couples TRBV7-2 to TRBJ2-1; TRBD1 aligns across 9 bases. V was clipped by 4 bases and J by 1 base; unmatched bases: 2. Per the germline V gene, CDR1 is SGHTA and CDR2 is FQGNSA. The CDR3 extends over 15 amino acids. CDR3 DNA sequence: TGTGCCAGCAGCTCAGACAGGGGGTCCTACAATGAGCAGTTCTTC. The encoded protein is CASSSDRGSYNEQFF.